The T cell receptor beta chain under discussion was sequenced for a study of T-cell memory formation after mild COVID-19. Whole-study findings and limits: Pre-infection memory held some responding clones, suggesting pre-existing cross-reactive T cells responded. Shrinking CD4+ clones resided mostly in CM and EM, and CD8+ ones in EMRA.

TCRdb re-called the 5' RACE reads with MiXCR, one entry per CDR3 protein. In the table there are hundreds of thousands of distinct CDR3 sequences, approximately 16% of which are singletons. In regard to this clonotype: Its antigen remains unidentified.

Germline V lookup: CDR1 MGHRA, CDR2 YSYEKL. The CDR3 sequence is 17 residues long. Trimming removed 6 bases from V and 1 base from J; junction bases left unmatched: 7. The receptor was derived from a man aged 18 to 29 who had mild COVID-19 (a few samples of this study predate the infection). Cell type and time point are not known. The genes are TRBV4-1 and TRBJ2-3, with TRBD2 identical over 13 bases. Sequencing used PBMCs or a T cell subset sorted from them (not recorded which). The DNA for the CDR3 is TGCGCCAGCAGGAAAGGACTAGCGGGGGCCCGCACAGATACGCAGTATTTT. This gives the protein CASRKGLAGARTDTQYF.